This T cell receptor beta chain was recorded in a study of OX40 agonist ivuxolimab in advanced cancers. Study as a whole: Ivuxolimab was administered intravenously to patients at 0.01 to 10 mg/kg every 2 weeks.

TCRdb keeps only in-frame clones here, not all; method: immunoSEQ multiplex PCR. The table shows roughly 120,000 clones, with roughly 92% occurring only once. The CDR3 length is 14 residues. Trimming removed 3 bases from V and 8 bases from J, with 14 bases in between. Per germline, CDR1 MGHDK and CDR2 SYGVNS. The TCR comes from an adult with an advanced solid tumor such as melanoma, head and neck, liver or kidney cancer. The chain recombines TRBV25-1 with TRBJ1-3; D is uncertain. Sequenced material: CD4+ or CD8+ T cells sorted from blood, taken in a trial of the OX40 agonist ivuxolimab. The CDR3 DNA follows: TGTGCCAGCAGTGATTTCCCCACGGCGGACACCATATATTTT. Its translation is CASSDFPTADTIYF.